This T cell receptor beta chain was documented in a study of cytotoxic CD8 clonotypes in ibrutinib-treated CLL. At the level of the study: Enrolment comprised around 11 relapsed/refractory and roughly 15 treatment-naive patients; about 17 were IGHV unmutated.

The CDR3 sequence is 14 residues long. The V end was cut by 7 bases, the J end by 0 bases, with 13 bases between. Germline V gives CDR1 SQVTM, CDR2 ANQGSEA. Repertoires were generated with immunoSEQ multiplex PCR, while TCRdb's copy carries only in-frame clones and drops some. The sample yields 9,400 or so clones, approximately 60% seen once. Study-level points and caveats: Public clonotypes proved infrequent, and on treatment they shrank or remained steady.

This clone showed up just a few times. The target antigen is unknown. The sample in question was PBMCs, obtained before ibrutinib treatment. This clonotype was obtained from a human donor with chronic lymphocytic leukemia. The chain employs TRBV29-1 and TRBJ2-1, with a weak D call TRBD1 (6 bases). As DNA, the CDR3 is TGCAGCGAGATGACAGGCTTCTCCTACAATGAGCAGTTCTTC. The encoded protein is CSEMTGFSYNEQFF.